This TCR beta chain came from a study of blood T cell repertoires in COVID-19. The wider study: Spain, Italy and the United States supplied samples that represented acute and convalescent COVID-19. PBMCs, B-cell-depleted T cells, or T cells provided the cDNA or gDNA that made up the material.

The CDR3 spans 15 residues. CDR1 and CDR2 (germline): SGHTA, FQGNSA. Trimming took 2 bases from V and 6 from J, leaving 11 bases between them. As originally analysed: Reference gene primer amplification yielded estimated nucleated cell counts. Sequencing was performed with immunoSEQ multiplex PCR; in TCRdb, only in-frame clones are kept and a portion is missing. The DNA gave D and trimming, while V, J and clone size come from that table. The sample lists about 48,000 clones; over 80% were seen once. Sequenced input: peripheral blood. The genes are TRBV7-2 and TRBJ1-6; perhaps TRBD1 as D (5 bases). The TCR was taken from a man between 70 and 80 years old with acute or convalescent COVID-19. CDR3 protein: CASSLQGAGNSPLHF. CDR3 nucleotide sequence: TGTGCCAGCAGCTTACAAGGGGCTGGTAATTCACCCCTCCACTTT.